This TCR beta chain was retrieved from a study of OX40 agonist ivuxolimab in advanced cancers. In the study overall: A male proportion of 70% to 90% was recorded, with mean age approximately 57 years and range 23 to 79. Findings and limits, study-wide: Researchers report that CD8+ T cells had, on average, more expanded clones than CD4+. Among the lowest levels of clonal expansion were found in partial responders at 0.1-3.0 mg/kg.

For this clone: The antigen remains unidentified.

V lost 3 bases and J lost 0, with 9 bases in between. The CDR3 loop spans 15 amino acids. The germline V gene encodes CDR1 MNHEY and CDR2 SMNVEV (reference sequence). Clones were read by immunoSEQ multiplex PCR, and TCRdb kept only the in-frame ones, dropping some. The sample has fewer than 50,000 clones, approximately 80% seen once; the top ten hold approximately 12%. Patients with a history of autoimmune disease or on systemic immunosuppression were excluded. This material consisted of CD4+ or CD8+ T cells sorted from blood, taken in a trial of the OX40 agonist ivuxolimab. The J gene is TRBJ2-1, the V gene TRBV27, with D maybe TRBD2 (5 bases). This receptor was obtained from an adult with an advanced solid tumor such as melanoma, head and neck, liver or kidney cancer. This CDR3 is CASSLTGSSYNEQFF. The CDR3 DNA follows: TGTGCCAGCAGTTTGACTGGGAGCTCCTACAATGAGCAGTTCTTC.